The T cell receptor (beta chain) under discussion was sequenced for a study of blood T cells in healthy people across ages. Study-wide results and caveats: What prevented conclusive comparison of naive and antigen-experienced cells was that PBMCs were unsorted. There was a strong correlation between TCR beta diversity and naive T cell percentage. Roughly linearly, TCR beta diversity per million T cells fell as age increased. Both naive CD4+ cell counts and diversity were greater in long-lived donors than in aged donors.

A sample-barcoded 5' primer and a J-beta primer mix were used in a second PCR of roughly 7 to 12 cycles. MiXCR, run by TCRdb on the 5' RACE reads, gives a single entry per CDR3 protein. This sample yields about 1,800,000 distinct CDR3 sequences, of which approximately 28% are seen a single time; more than 6% belongs to the top ten. V shed 6 bases and J shed 4 bases, with 13 bases lying between them. The CDR3 is 14 amino acids. In germline, CDR1 is SGHTA, CDR2 FQGNSA. This clonotype occurred many times. The antigen remains unidentified. The chain has TRBV7-2 and TRBJ1-5; TRBD1 is a possible D gene (6 bases). The specimen was blood. This TCR derives from a woman in her twenties or thirties in good health. CDR3 in amino acids: CASSFTGNNQPQHF. CDR3 DNA sequence: TGTGCCAGCAGTTTCACAGGGAATAATCAGCCCCAGCATTTT.